Listed below are T cell receptor beta chains from one sample, sequenced in a study of CD8+CD57+ T cells in acquired aplastic anemia. One entry per CDR3 protein results from TCRdb running MiXCR on the reads. The sample holds about 140,000 distinct CDR3 sequences, roughly two fifths seen once. The material sequenced was sorted CD4+, CD8+, or CD8+CD57+ T cells (not recorded which) from PBMCs. These receptors were collected from a human donor in good health, serving as a control. Both conserved end residues are part of each CDR3. D genes are given only for firm matches. Clone size is stated in some rows and not others, as once, few, many or a class when expanded.

J gene,V gene,clone size,D gene,CDR3 DNA,CDR3 protein
TRBJ2-2,TRBV24-1,many,NA,TGTGCCACCTCGCAGGGAGCCAACACCGGGGAGCTGTTTTTT,CATSQGANTGELFF
TRBJ2-7,TRBV2,few,TRBD2,TGTGCCAGCAGTGAAGAACGGACTAGCAGGTACGAGCAGTACTTC,CASSEERTSRYEQYF
TRBJ1-4,TRBV2,many,NA,TGTGCCAGCGTCGTCTCAACTAATGAAAAACTGTTTTTT,CASVVSTNEKLFF
TRBJ1-6,TRBV5-8,many,NA,TGTGCCAGCAGCTTGGAAAGGGGTTCACCCCTCCACTTT,CASSLERGSPLHF
TRBJ2-3,TRBV7-2,many,NA,TGTGCCAGCAGCCCATCCGGGGAGAGCACAGATACGCAGTATTTT,CASSPSGESTDTQYF
TRBJ1-2,TRBV10-3,few,NA,TGTGCCATCAGTGAGTCGACCGGGCAGTATGGCTACACCTTC,CAISESTGQYGYTF
TRBJ2-3,TRBV7-8,many,TRBD2,TGTGCCAGCAGCTCCGATAGCGGGACCCCAGATACGCAGTATTTT,CASSSDSGTPDTQYF
TRBJ1-2,TRBV12-3/TRBV12-4,NA,TRBD1,TGTGCCAGCAGATCCCCCCGACAGGGCCCCTATGGCTACACCTTC,CASRSPRQGPYGYTF
TRBJ2-7,TRBV5-1,NA,NA,TGCGCCAGCAGCCAAACCCCTTCAGGTGCCTACGAGCAGTACTTC,CASSQTPSGAYEQYF
TRBJ2-5,TRBV6-1,many,TRBD2,TGTGCCAGCAGTCAGACTAGCGGGAGTCTTGAGACCCAGTACTTC,CASSQTSGSLETQYF
TRBJ1-5,TRBV6-6,many,NA,TGTGCCAGCAGTTACTCGGGGGATCAGCCCCAGCATTTT,CASSYSGDQPQHF
TRBJ2-7,TRBV7-2,NA,NA,TGTGCCACCCTAGCGACAGGGTCCTACGAGCAGTACTTC,CATLATGSYEQYF
TRBJ2-3,TRBV4-1,NA,NA,TGCGCCAGCAGCCCCCCCATTGGTTCGCCTAGCACAGATACGCAGTATTTT,CASSPPIGSPSTDTQYF
TRBJ1-2,TRBV6-4,many,NA,TGTGCCAGCAGTCTTGACAGGTCGGGTGGCTACACCTTC,CASSLDRSGGYTF
TRBJ1-5,TRBV20-1,many,NA,TGCAGTGCTAGGTTTACGGTCAGAAATCAGCCCCAGCATTTT,CSARFTVRNQPQHF
TRBJ2-7,TRBV2,NA,TRBD1,TGTGCCAGCAGTGTGGGGACAGGGGCCGAGCAGTACTTC,CASSVGTGAEQYF
TRBJ2-3,TRBV12-3/TRBV12-4,many,NA,TGTGCCAGCAGCCCCTGGGAGCAAGATACGCAGTATTTT,CASSPWEQDTQYF
TRBJ2-3,TRBV20-1,NA,TRBD2,TGCAGTGCTAGCGGCCTAGCGGTCACAGATACGCAGTATTTT,CSASGLAVTDTQYF
TRBJ2-2,TRBV27,few,TRBD1,TGTGCCAGCAGAATTGGACAGGGGGGGACCGGGGAGCTGTTTTTT,CASRIGQGGTGELFF
TRBJ2-3,TRBV24-1,many,TRBD1,TGTGCCACCAAAGCAGGGGGCGGGGATACGCAGTATTTT,CATKAGGGDTQYF
TRBJ2-1,TRBV7-8,many,TRBD2,TGTGCCAGCAGCTTATTGATTGGACTAGCAAAAGATGAGCAGTTCTTC,CASSLLIGLAKDEQFF
TRBJ2-7,TRBV7-3,NA,NA,TGTGCCAGCAGCCCTCACCCCGCCAGGGTGGCCTACGAGCAGTACTTC,CASSPHPARVAYEQYF
TRBJ1-1,TRBV15,NA,NA,TGTGCCACCAGTTTTTTTGCAGGGAACACTGAAGCTTTCTTT,CATSFFAGNTEAFF
TRBJ2-1,TRBV3-1,NA,NA,TGTGCCAGCAGCCAAGGGGACGTGAACTACAATGAGCAGTTCTTC,CASSQGDVNYNEQFF
TRBJ2-1,TRBV24-1,few,TRBD1,TGTGCCTCGGGACAGGGTATCGGTGAGCAGTTCTTC,CASGQGIGEQFF
TRBJ2-3,TRBV24-1,many,NA,TGTGCCACCAGTGACCCAAGAGGAGATACGCAGTATTTT,CATSDPRGDTQYF
TRBJ1-5,TRBV12-3/TRBV12-4,NA,NA,TGTGCCAGCAAGATCCAGGGATCCAATCAGCCCCAGCATTTT,CASKIQGSNQPQHF
TRBJ1-2,TRBV7-2,NA,NA,TGTGCCAGCAGCTTTAAGACGCAGGATGGCTACACCTTC,CASSFKTQDGYTF
TRBJ2-2,TRBV30,NA,NA,TGTGCCTGGAGTGGTCATGACACCGGGGAGCTGTTTTTT,CAWSGHDTGELFF
TRBJ1-5,TRBV20-1,NA,NA,TGCAGTGCGTACCGGGGGGGAGACTATAGCAATCAGCCCCAGCATTTT,CSAYRGGDYSNQPQHF
TRBJ2-7,TRBV19,NA,TRBD1,TGTGCCAGTAGGGGGACAGCTGCCTCCTACGAGCAGTACTTC,CASRGTAASYEQYF
TRBJ1-4,TRBV19,many,NA,TGTGCCAGTATCTCCTACGGAAAACTGTTTTTT,CASISYGKLFF
TRBJ2-4,TRBV5-8,few,NA,TGTGCCAGCAGCCCCCGGTTAGCCAAAAACATTCAGTACTTC,CASSPRLAKNIQYF
TRBJ1-6,TRBV5-1,NA,TRBD1,TGCGCCAGCAGCTTCGGACAGGGGGTTCCCTATTATAATTCACCCCTCCACTTT,CASSFGQGVPYYNSPLHF
TRBJ2-3,TRBV19,NA,NA,TGTGCCAGTAGTATAGGAGAGCGAGATACGCAGTATTTT,CASSIGERDTQYF
TRBJ1-2,TRBV14,once,NA,TGTGCCAGCAGCCAAGATGTACCCGGGAACTATGGCTACACCTTC,CASSQDVPGNYGYTF
TRBJ2-7,TRBV4-1,many,TRBD1,TGCGCCAGCAGCCAAGGGACAGGGACCTACGAGCAGTACTTC,CASSQGTGTYEQYF
TRBJ2-7,TRBV20-1,many,TRBD1,TGCAGTGCTAGAGAACAGGGGGCGAGCTACGAGCAGTACTTC,CSAREQGASYEQYF
TRBJ1-1,TRBV29-1,many,NA,TGCAGCGTTGAGACCGGGATTGAAGCTTTCTTT,CSVETGIEAFF
TRBJ2-5,TRBV19,few,TRBD1,TGTGCCAGTAGTACCAGGGGGGAGACCCAGTACTTC,CASSTRGETQYF
TRBJ2-7,TRBV7-9,NA,TRBD1,TGTGCCAGCAGCCCGACAGGGGAGATTTCCTACGAGCAGTACTTC,CASSPTGEISYEQYF
TRBJ1-5,TRBV30,NA,NA,TGTGCCTGGAGTGCCGGGAAAGGCAATCAGCCCCAGCATTTT,CAWSAGKGNQPQHF
TRBJ1-1,TRBV10-3,NA,TRBD1,TGTGCTAGACCCGGACAGGGGCACACTGAAGCTTTCTTT,CARPGQGHTEAFF
TRBJ2-5,TRBV5-4,many,TRBD1,TGTGCCAGCAGCTCGCCGGGACAGGAGTACCAAGAGACCCAGTACTTC,CASSSPGQEYQETQYF
TRBJ1-2,TRBV11-1,NA,NA,TGTGCCAGCACCCACCCCGACAGTCTTGGTTCCAACTCCTATGGCTACACCTTC,CASTHPDSLGSNSYGYTF
TRBJ1-2,TRBV3-1,few,NA,TGTGCCAGCAGCCAAGAGGGCGGCTTCAATGGCTACACCTTC,CASSQEGGFNGYTF
TRBJ2-7,TRBV9,NA,TRBD2,TGTGCCAGCAGCTCGGGCGGGGGAGCCTACGAGCAGTACTTC,CASSSGGGAYEQYF
TRBJ2-7,TRBV7-8,few,NA,TGTGCCAGCAGCATTGGACAGTCCTACGAGCAGTACTTC,CASSIGQSYEQYF
TRBJ1-1,TRBV5-1,many,NA,TGCGCCAGCAGCTTGGGGACAGTAAAGGACACTGAAGCTTTCTTT,CASSLGTVKDTEAFF
TRBJ1-4,TRBV12-3/TRBV12-4,NA,NA,TGTGCCAGCAGTTTTAGGGGTTCTGAAAAACTGTTTTTT,CASSFRGSEKLFF
TRBJ2-1,TRBV19,many,TRBD1,TGTGCCAGTAGTATGGGGACAGGGATCTATGAGCAGTTCTTC,CASSMGTGIYEQFF
TRBJ2-1,TRBV6-1,NA,NA,TGTGCCAGCAAGGCTGGCCCGGGGGTCTACAATGAGCAGTTCTTC,CASKAGPGVYNEQFF
TRBJ1-1,TRBV28,NA,NA,TGTGCCAGCAGCCGGGGTTCAAGGATTGAAGCTTTCTTT,CASSRGSRIEAFF
TRBJ2-5,TRBV2,many,TRBD2,TGTGCCAGCAGTGTTACTAGCGCGACCCAGTACTTC,CASSVTSATQYF